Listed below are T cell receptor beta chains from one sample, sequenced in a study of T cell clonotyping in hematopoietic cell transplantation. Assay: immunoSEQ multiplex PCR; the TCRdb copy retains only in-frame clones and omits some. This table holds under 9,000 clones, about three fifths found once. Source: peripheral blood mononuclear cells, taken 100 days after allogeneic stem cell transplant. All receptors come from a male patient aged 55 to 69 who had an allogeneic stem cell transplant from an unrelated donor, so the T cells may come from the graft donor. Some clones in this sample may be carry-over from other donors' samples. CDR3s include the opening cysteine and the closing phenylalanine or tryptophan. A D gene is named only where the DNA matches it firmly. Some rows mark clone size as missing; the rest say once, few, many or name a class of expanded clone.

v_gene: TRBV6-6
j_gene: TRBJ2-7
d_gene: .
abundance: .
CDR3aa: CASSRGLSYEQYF
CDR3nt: TGTGCCAGCAGCCGAGGGTTGTCCTACGAGCAGTACTTC

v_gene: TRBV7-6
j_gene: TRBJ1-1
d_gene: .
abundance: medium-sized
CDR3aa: CASSHTRQSAEAFF
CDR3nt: TGTGCCAGCAGCCACACAAGACAAAGCGCTGAAGCTTTCTTT

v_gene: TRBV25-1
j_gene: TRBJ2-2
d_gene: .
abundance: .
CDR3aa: CASSDRTNTGELFF
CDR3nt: TGTGCCAGCAGTGACAGGACGAACACCGGGGAGCTGTTTTTT

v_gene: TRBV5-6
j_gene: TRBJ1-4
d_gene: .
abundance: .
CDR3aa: CASSSLGETGRNEKLFF
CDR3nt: TGTGCCAGCAGCTCCCTAGGGGAGACAGGTCGGAATGAAAAACTGTTTTTT

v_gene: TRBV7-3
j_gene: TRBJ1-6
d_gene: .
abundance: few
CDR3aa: CASTLGAGSPLHF
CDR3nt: TGTGCCAGCACCCTGGGGGCAGGTTCACCCCTCCACTTT

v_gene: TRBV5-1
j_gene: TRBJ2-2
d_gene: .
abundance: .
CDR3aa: CASNPLGGRAEAGELFF
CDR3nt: TGCGCCAGCAATCCCCTAGGTGGCAGGGCGGAGGCCGGGGAGCTGTTTTTT

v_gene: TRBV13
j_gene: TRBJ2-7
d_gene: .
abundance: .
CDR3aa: CASSLGTFSSYEQYF
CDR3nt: TGTGCCAGCAGCCTTGGGACTTTTAGCTCCTACGAGCAGTACTTC

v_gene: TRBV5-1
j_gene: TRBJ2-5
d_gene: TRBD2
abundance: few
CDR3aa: CASSPGLAGGRETQYF
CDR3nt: TGCGCCAGCAGCCCGGGACTAGCGGGAGGGCGAGAGACCCAGTACTTC

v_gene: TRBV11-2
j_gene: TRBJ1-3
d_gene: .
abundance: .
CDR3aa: CASSLTEGNTIYF
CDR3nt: TGTGCCAGCAGCTTGACTGAGGGAAACACCATATATTTT

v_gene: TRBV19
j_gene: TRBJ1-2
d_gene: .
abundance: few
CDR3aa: CASSISGDQIYGYTF
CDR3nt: TGTGCCAGTAGTATCTCGGGGGACCAGATTTATGGCTACACCTTC

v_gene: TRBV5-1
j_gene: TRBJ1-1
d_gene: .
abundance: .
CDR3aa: CASSWIRVEGTEAFF
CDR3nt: TGCGCCAGCAGCTGGATCAGGGTGGAGGGCACTGAAGCTTTCTTT

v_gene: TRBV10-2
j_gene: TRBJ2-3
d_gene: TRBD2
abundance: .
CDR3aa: CASSDRGGVNTDTQYF
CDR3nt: TGCGCCAGCAGTGACCGCGGGGGGGTCAACACAGATACGCAGTATTTT

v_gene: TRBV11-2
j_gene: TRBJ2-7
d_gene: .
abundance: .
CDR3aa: CASSLINARYEQYF
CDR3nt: TGTGCCAGCAGCTTGATCAACGCGCGGTATGAGCAGTACTTC

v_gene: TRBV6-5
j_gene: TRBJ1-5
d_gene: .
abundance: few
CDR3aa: CASSYRRASNQPQHF
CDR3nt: TGTGCCAGCAGTTACAGGAGGGCTTCCAATCAGCCCCAGCATTTT